The 5 T cell receptor beta chains listed next were all sequenced from one sample in a study of blood T cell repertoires in COVID-19. Profiled with immunoSEQ multiplex PCR; TCRdb holds only in-frame clones, not every one. The top ten clones hold 5.5% to 6.5% of a sample with under 250,000 clones, 86% of them seen once. Source material: peripheral blood. These receptors all come from a woman older than 75 with COVID-19, enrolled during active disease.

This sequence joins TRBV13 and TRBJ2-7, with TRBD2 matching 7 bases. The CDR3 consists of 13 residues. Trimming removed 4 bases from V and 1 base from J; junction bases left unmatched: 1. CDR1 is PRHDT and CDR2 is FYEKMQ in the germline V gene (reference sequence). As DNA, the CDR3 is TGTGCCAGCAGCTCACTAGCGTCCTACGAGCAGTACGTC. This gives the protein CASSSLASYEQYV.

The genes are TRBV4-1 and TRBJ2-5, with 12 bases identical to TRBD1. Germline trimming cut 4 bases from V and 5 bases from J; bases unmatched to any gene: 5. Per germline, CDR1 MGHRA and CDR2 YSYEKL. This CDR3 contains 15 residues. This CDR3 is CASSRGQGATETQYF. DNA for the CDR3: TGCGCCAGCAGCCGGGGACAGGGGGCGACGGAGACCCAGTACTTC.

This clone was recorded a few times. The chain couples TRBV11-2 to TRBJ1-1; 7 positions match TRBD1. Germline CDR1 is SGHAT and CDR2 is FQNNGV. J lost 4 bases, V lost 6 bases, and 8 bases had no gene match. The CDR3 runs 14 residues. CDR3 bases: TGTGCCAGCAGTCTCAGACAGGGACCCACTGAAGCTTTCTTT. Its protein is CASSLRQGPTEAFF.

The chain uses TRBV6-6 and TRBJ1-4; D might be TRBD1 (5 bases). CDR1 and CDR2 (germline): MNHNY, SVGAGI (reference sequence). The CDR3 totals 14 residues. The germline V and J ends were trimmed by 2 bases and 6 bases, with 10 bases remaining between them. As DNA, the CDR3 is TGTGCCAGCAGTTACGACAGCGGGCATGAAAAACTGTTTTTT. As protein: CASSYDSGHEKLFF.

This clone was seen more than once but under ten times. The CDR3 DNA follows: TGTGCCACCAGTGATGGGGAGGGCAGGGATTTAGTGGATGGCTACACCTTC. Translating gives CATSDGEGRDLVDGYTF. This chain links TRBV24-1 with TRBJ1-2; D may be TRBD1 (5 bases). Trimming cost V 3 bases and J 6 bases, with 22 bases left between them. CDR3 length: 17 residues. CDR1 is KGHDR, CDR2 SFDVKD, per germline.